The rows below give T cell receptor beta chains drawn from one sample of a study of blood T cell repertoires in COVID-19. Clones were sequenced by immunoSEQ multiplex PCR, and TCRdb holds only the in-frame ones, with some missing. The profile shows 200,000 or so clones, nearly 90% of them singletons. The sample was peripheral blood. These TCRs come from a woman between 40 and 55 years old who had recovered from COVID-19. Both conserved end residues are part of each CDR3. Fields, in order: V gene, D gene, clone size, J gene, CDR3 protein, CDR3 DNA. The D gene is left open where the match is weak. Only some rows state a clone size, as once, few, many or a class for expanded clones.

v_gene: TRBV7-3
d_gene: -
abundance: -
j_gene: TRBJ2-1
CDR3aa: CASSLTRESYNEQFF
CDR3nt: TGTGCCAGCAGCTTAACACGGGAATCCTACAATGAGCAGTTCTTC

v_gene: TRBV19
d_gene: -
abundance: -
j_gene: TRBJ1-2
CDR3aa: CASSIDNGYGYTF
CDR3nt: TGTGCCAGTAGTATAGATAACGGGTATGGCTACACCTTC

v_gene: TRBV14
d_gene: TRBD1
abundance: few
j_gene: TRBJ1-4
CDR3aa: CASSQGQGRNEKLFF
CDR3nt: TGTGCCAGCAGCCAGGGACAGGGCAGGAATGAAAAACTGTTTTTT

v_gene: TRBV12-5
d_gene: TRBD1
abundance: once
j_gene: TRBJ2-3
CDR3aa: CASGPGTGTDTQYF
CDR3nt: TGTGCTAGTGGTCCTGGGACAGGGACAGATACGCAGTATTTT

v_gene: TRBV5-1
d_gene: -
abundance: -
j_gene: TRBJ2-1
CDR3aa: CASSLGTDNNEQFF
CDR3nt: TGCGCCAGCAGCTTGGGGACAGACAACAATGAGCAGTTCTTC

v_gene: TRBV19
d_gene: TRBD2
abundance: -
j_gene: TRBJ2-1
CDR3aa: CASSIRAAAGGEYNEQFF
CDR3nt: TGTGCCAGTAGTATACGGGCGGCGGCGGGAGGGGAGTACAATGAGCAGTTCTTC

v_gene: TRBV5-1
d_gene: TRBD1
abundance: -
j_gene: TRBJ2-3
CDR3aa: CASSFRDREDTQYF
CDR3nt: TGCGCCAGCAGCTTCCGGGACAGGGAAGATACGCAGTATTTT

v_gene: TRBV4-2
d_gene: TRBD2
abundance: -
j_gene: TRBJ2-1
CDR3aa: CASSQEREGGYEQFF
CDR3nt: TGTGCCAGCAGCCAAGAGCGGGAGGGAGGGTATGAGCAGTTCTTC

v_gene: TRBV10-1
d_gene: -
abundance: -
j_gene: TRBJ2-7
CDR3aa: CASIRFSRNYEQYF
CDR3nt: TGCGCCAGCATAAGGTTTTCGCGGAATTACGAGCAGTACTTC

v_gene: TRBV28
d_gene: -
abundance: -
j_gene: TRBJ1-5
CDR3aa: CASSQGSNQPQHF
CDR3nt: TGTGCCAGCTCTCAGGGATCCAATCAGCCCCAGCATTTT

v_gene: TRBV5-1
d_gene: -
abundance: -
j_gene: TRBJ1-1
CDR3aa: CASSFEAMNTEAFF
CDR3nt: TGCGCCAGCAGCTTTGAGGCCATGAACACTGAAGCTTTCTTT

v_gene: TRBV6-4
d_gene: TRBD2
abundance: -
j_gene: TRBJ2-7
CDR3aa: CASRIAGILGEQYF
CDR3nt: TGTGCCAGCCGGATAGCGGGGATCCTTGGCGAGCAGTACTTC

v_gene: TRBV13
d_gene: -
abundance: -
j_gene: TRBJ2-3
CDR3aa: CASSLAVQPSTDTQYF
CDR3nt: TGTGCCAGCAGCTTAGCGGTACAGCCTAGCACAGATACGCAGTATTTT

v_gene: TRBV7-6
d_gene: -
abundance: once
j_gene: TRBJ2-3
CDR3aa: CASSLEASGTDTQYF
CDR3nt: TGTGCCAGCAGCTTAGAGGCTAGCGGCACAGATACGCAGTATTTT

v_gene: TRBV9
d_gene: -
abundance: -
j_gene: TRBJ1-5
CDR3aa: CASSVGWSLDQPQHF
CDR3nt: TGTGCCAGCAGCGTAGGGTGGTCACTCGATCAGCCCCAGCATTTT

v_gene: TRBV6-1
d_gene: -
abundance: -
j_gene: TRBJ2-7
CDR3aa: CASSERGYEQYF
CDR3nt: TGTGCCAGCAGTGAAAGAGGTTACGAGCAGTACTTC

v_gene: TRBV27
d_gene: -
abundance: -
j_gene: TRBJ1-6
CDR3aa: CASSPPRGGKLSYNSPLHF
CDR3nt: TGTGCCAGCAGTCCCCCCCGGGGGGGCAAACTTTCCTATAATTCACCCCTCCACTTT

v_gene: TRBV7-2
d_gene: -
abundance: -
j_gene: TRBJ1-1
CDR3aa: CASSLTGRGTEAFF
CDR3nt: TGTGCCAGCAGCCTAACAGGGCGGGGGACTGAAGCTTTCTTT

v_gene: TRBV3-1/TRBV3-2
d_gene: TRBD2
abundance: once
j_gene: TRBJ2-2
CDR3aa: CASSQRLAGDSGELFF
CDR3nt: TGTGCCAGCAGCCAGAGACTAGCGGGAGATTCTGGGGAGCTGTTTTTT

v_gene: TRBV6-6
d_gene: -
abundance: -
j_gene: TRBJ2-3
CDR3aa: CASSYYGRGSDTQYF
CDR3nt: TGTGCCAGCAGTTACTACGGGAGAGGGTCAGATACGCAGTATTTT

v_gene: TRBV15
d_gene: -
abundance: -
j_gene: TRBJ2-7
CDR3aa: CATSSMDSLRQQYF
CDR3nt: TGTGCCACCAGCAGTATGGACAGCTTACGCCAGCAGTACTTC

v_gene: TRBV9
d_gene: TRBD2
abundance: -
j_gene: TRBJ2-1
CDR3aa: CASSSEAPYSSGAPNNEQFF
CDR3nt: TGTGCCAGCAGCTCCGAGGCCCCATACTCTAGCGGAGCCCCTAACAATGAGCAGTTCTTC

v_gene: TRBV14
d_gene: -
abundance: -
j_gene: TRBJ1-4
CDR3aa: CASSLQGPSDEKLFF
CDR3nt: TGTGCCAGCAGCCTACAGGGCCCGTCAGATGAAAAACTGTTTTTT

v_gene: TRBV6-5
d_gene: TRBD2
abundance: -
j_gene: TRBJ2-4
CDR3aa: CASRGGAQNIQYF
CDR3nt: TGTGCCAGTCGGGGGGGGGCACAAAACATTCAGTACTTC

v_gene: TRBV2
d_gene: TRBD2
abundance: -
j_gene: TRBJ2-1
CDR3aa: CAGTSGRTDEQFF
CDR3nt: TGTGCCGGGACTAGCGGGAGGACGGATGAGCAGTTCTTC

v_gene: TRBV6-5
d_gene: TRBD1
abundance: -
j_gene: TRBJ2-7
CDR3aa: CASSLPGDRDEQYF
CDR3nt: TGTGCCAGCAGCCTACCGGGGGACAGGGACGAGCAGTACTTC

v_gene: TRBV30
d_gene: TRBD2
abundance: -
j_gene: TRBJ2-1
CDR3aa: CAWRGLAPYNEQFF
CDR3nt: TGTGCCTGGAGAGGACTAGCGCCGTACAATGAGCAGTTCTTC

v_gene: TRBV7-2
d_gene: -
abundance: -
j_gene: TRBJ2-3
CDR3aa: CASSLLDTQYF
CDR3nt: TGTGCCAGCAGCTTACTAGATACGCAGTATTTT

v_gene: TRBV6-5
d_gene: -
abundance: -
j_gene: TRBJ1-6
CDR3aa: CATRGGPEESPLHF
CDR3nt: TGTGCCACCCGGGGGGGACCAGAAGAATCACCCCTCCACTTT

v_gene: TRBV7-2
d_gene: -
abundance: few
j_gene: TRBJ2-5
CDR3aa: CASSLAGEQETQYF
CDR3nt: TGTGCCAGCAGCTTAGCGGGAGAGCAAGAGACCCAGTACTTC

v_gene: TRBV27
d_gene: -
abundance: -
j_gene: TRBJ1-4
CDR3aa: CASSFLGQWNEKLFF
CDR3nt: TGTGCCAGCAGTTTCCTAGGACAGTGGAATGAAAAACTGTTTTTT

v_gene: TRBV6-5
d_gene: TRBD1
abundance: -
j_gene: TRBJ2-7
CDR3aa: CAGRRDRGYYEQYF
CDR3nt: TGTGCAGGTCGAAGGGACAGGGGATACTACGAGCAGTACTTC

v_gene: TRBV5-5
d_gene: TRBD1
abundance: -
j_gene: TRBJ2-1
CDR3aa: CASSRTGTAYNEQFF
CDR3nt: TGTGCCAGCAGCAGAACCGGGACAGCCTACAATGAGCAGTTCTTC

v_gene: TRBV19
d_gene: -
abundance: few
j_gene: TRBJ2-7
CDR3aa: CASRQGYEQYF
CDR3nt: TGTGCCAGTAGACAGGGTTACGAGCAGTACTTC

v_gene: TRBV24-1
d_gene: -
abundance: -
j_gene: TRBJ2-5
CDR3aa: CATSDLGSRETQYF
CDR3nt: TGTGCCACCAGTGATTTGGGGAGCCGGGAGACCCAGTACTTC

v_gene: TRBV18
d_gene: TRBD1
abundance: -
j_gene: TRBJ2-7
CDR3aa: CASSAGTDKSEQYF
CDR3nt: TGTGCCAGCTCGGCCGGGACAGATAAGTCCGAGCAGTACTTC

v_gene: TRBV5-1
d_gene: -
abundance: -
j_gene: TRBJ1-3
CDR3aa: CASSLDSKISGNTIYF
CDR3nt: TGCGCCAGCAGCTTGGACTCTAAGATTTCTGGAAACACCATATATTTT

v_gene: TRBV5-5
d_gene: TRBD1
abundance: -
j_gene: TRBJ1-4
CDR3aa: CASSSVTGGDEKLFF
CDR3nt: TGTGCCAGCAGCTCTGTGACAGGGGGTGATGAAAAACTGTTTTTT

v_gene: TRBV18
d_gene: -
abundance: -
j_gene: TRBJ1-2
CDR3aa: CASSPPGSLLTNYGYTF
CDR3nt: TGTGCCAGCTCACCTCCCGGGTCCCTTTTAACTAACTATGGCTACACCTTC

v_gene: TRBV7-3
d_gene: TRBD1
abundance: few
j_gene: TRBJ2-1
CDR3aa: CASSPGTGWNEQFF
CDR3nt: TGTGCCAGCAGCCCGGGGACAGGGTGGAATGAGCAGTTCTTC

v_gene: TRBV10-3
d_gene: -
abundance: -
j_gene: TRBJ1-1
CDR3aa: CAISGTEVPEGTEAFF
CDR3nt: TGTGCCATCAGTGGGACAGAGGTGCCCGAGGGCACTGAAGCTTTCTTT

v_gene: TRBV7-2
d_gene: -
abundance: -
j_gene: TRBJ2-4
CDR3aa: CASRSQGTIQYF
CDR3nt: TGTGCCAGCAGGTCTCAGGGGACCATTCAGTACTTC

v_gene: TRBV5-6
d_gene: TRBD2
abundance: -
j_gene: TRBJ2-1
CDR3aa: CASSGGLAGVSSYNEQFF
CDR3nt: TGTGCCAGCAGCGGAGGACTAGCGGGAGTATCGTCCTACAATGAGCAGTTCTTC

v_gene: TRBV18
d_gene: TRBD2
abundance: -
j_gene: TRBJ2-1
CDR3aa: CASSPLAGGPGNEQFF
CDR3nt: TGTGCCAGCTCACCTTTAGCGGGAGGGCCGGGGAATGAGCAGTTCTTC

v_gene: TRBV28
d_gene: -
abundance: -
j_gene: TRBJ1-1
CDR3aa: CASRVDRRNTEAFF
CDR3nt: TGTGCCAGCAGGGTGGACAGAAGGAACACTGAAGCTTTCTTT

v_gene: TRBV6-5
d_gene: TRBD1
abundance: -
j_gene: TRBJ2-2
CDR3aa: CASSYSWTGLSGELFF
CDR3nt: TGTGCCAGCAGTTACTCCTGGACAGGGCTATCCGGGGAGCTGTTTTTT

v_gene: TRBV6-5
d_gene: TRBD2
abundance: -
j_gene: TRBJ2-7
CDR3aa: CASSYSLAGKVEQYF
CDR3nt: TGTGCCAGCAGTTACTCCCTAGCGGGAAAGGTCGAGCAGTACTTC

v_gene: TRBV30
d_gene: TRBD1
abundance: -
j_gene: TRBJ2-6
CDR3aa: CAYHRDRTWGPNVLTF
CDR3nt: TGTGCCTACCACCGGGACAGGACATGGGGACCCAACGTCCTGACTTTC